Here is one T cell receptor (beta chain) with its context. This clonotype has just a few counts. It has no known antigen specificity. One base away there is no much larger clone; base qualities are not given. The CDR3 numbers 14 residues from cysteine through phenylalanine. Only the CDR3 DNA is retained, 42 bases long and in frame from the first base. Trimming costs V 1 base and J 4 bases, and their ends lie 12 bases apart. The germline V gene (reference sequence) supplies CDR1 DFQATT and CDR2 SNEGSKA. These data come from a study of blood T cells in healthy people across ages (dated by TCRdb to the mid-2010s). For the wider study: In model experiments, roughly one uniquely barcoded TCR beta cDNA molecule per two T cells was captured by template switching. To avoid experimental bias, donors of different ages were randomly spread across the sequencing lanes. The study analyzed two additional independent replicas of 1 million unique cDNA reads from the same blood draw for two donors, one aged 18 to 30 and one aged 80 or older. To track age-related changes in TCR beta repertoire diversity, the study relied on deep sequencing normalized with unique cDNA molecular identifiers. Four age groups were formed from the donors: young (average about 15 years), middle-aged (approximately 40), aged (about 62) and long-lived (less than 85). Paper-wide results and their limitations: Conclusive comparison of naive and antigen-experienced compartments was prevented by the profiling of bulk unsorted PBMCs. Estimates of total diversity based on one million sequenced T cells were considered lower bounds and underestimates. As age increased, observed TCR beta diversity per million T cells dropped in a roughly linear way, and a significant reduction was already evident by age about 40. There was a strong correlation between observed TCR beta diversity and the percentage of naive T cells measured by flow cytometry. Compared with the aged group, the long-lived group had more naive CD4+ T cells, fewer expanded clones and increased TCR diversity, a pattern suggesting age selection. Because the CMV infection status of the donors was unknown, age-related changes in expanded clonotypes may potentially have been confounded.

The donors were roughly 39 Caucasian individuals from Russia, aged 6 to 90 years, who were systemically healthy. Approximately 9.7 milliliters of peripheral blood were drawn from each donor into EDTA-treated Vacutainer tubes. Ficoll-Paque density-gradient centrifugation was used to isolate PBMCs, with at least 6 million per sample. Total RNA was extracted from PBMCs with Trizol reagent, with at least 5 micrograms obtained per sample. For every donor, an aliquot of PBMCs went through flow cytometry to measure the percentages of naive CD45RAhigh/CD27high T cells. The library was built by means of 5' RACE. TCRdb names Illumina HiSeq 2500 as the instrument used. A second PCR of about 6 to 11 cycles was run with a J-beta primer mix and a sample-barcoded 5' primer. A template-switch 5' adaptor carrying 12 random nucleotides introduced a unique molecular identifier onto each TCR beta cDNA molecule. Each sample yielded at least 2.5 million CDR3-containing paired-end reads. First-strand cDNA was synthesized from all RNA with the Mint cDNA synthesis kit, primed by a TRBC-specific oligonucleotide. All cDNA was treated with uracil-DNA glycosylase and then went through a first 18-cycle PCR with the universal primers M1SS and BC2_uni_R. On the study's bioinformatics: Normalization of each sample was performed by random selection of 1 million high-quality reads, each carrying a distinct molecular identifier. Instead of being binned into consensus sequences, reads that shared molecular identifiers were thrown out. MiTCR, with a Q25 quality threshold and the strictest error-elimination algorithm, was used for CDR3 identification, clonotype clustering and error correction. Lower-bound total TCR beta diversity was estimated with a nonparametric unseen species model using Euler transformation. TCRdb itself trimmed the public reads at Q25 with fastp, ran MiXCR and retained productive beta chains. CDR3 protein duplicates are merged, each entry listing the most common genes and DNA. TCRdb's processing, not the study's, gives the V and J calls here. Across this sample there are around 1.5 million distinct CDR3 sequences, with roughly 45% seen only once. 6.5% to 10% of the sample is in the top ten clones.

The chain links TRBV20-1 with TRBJ2-3; the best D guess is TRBD1, with 6 bases matching. This TCR was sampled from a woman in her late teens or twenties in good health. Sequencing was performed on blood. The CDR3 reads as follows: CSARVEQGPDTQYF. In nucleotides, the sequence is TGCAGTGCTAGAGTGGAACAGGGCCCAGATACGCAGTATTTT.